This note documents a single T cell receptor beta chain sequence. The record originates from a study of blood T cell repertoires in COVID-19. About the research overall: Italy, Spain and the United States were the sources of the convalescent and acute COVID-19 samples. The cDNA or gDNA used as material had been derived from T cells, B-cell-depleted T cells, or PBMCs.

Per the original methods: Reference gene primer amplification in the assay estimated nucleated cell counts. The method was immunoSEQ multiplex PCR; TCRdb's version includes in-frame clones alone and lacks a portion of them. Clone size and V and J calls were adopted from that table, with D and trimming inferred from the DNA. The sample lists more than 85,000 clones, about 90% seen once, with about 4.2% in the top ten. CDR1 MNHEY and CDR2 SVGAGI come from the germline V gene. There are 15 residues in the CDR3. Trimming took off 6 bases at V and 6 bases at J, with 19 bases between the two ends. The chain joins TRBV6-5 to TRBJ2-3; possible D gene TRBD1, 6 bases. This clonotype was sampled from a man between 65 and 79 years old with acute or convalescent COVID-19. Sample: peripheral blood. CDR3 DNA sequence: TGTGCCAGCAGCCCCAACCCTACAGGGTTCGATACGCAGTATTTT. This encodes CASSPNPTGFDTQYF.